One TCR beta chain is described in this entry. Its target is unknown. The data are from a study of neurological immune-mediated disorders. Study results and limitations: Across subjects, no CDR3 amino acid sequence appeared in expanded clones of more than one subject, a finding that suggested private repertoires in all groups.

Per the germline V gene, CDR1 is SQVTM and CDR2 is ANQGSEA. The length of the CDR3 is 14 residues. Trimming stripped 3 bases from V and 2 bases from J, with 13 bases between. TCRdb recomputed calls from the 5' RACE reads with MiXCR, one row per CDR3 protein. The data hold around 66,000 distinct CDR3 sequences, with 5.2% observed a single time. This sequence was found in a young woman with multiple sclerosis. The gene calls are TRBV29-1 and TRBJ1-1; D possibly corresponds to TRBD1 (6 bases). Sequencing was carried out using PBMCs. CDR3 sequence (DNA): TGCAGCGTTGACCAGGGGTTCCCTAACACTGAAGCTTTCTTT. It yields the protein CSVDQGFPNTEAFF.